This TCR beta chain comes out of a study of blood T cells in healthy people across ages. Germline trimming cut 0 bases from V and 0 bases from J; bases unmatched to any gene: 6. Germline V gene sequence: CDR1 DFQATT, CDR2 SNEGSKA (reference sequence). This CDR3 spans 16 amino acids. Primed by a sample-barcoded 5' primer and a J-beta primer mix, a second PCR proceeded for roughly 7 to 11 cycles. MiXCR, run by TCRdb on the 5' RACE reads, gives a single entry per CDR3 protein. The repertoire holds hundreds of thousands of distinct CDR3 sequences, with 45% to 70% as singletons. The genes are TRBV20-1 and TRBJ2-5; 8 bases fit TRBD2. The sequence derives from a man between 40 and 49 years old in good health. The sample was blood. The CDR3 reads CSARDGKRGYQETQYF. CDR3 bases: TGCAGTGCTAGAGACGGGAAGCGGGGGTACCAAGAGACCCAGTACTTC.